The 10 T cell receptor beta chains listed next were all sequenced from one sample in a study of T cell responses to AZD1222 COVID-19 vaccine (dated by TCRdb to about 2021). The sample's time point label, decoded: about 28 days (+/-7) after the second vaccine dose. To prepare the library, the immunoSEQ multiplex PCR assay was applied. Sourced from immuneACCESS, this table was stored by TCRdb with only in-frame sequences that have V and J called. A share of the clones is absent; for the studies checked, an unresolved V gene accounts for under half, and the remainder has no known explanation. In this sample the table shows 180,000 or so clones, around 90% of which occur a single time. The ten largest clones represent more than 1.5% of the sample. This specimen was peripheral blood, taken 28 days after the second AZD1222 dose. The receptor set was obtained from an adult who received the AZD1222 COVID-19 vaccine.

This clone has more than one count but fewer than ten. The V gene is TRBV5-1, the J gene TRBJ2-3; 10 nucleotides align to TRBD2. The junction had 4 bases not matched to a gene; V was cut back by 0 bases and J by 6 bases. The germline CDR1 and CDR2 sequences are SGHRS and YFSETQ. This CDR3 contains 15 residues. CDR3 region: CASSLAGTSVDTQYF. Here the CDR3 DNA reads TGCGCCAGCAGCTTGGCCGGGACTAGCGTGGATACGCAGTATTTT.

The V and J genes are TRBV6-2 or TRBV6-3 and TRBJ1-1; tentatively, D is TRBD1 (6 bases). Per the germline V gene, CDR1 is MNHEY and CDR2 is SVGEGT. Trimming stripped 6 bases from V and 6 bases from J, with 14 bases between. The CDR3 loop spans 13 amino acids. The CDR3 DNA follows: TGTGCCAGCAGCCAAATGGGGGGGCCTGAAGCTTTCTTT. This gives the protein CASSQMGGPEAFF.

The gene calls are TRBV3-1 (or the pseudogene TRBV3-2) and TRBJ2-1; TRBD1 aligns across 11 bases. J gave up 7 bases and V 4 bases, and 3 bases lay outside the gene matches. In germline, CDR1 is LGHDT, CDR2 YNNKEL (reference sequence). The CDR3 sequence is 14 residues long. The CDR3 sequence is CASSLGTGGNEQFF. The CDR3 nucleotides read TGTGCCAGCAGCCTCGGGACAGGGGGGAATGAGCAGTTCTTC.

This chain connects TRBV3-1 (or the pseudogene TRBV3-2) to TRBJ2-7; TRBD2 aligns across 10 bases. With V trimmed by 3 bases and J by 6 bases, 8 bases remained unmatched. Germline values: CDR1 LGHDT, CDR2 YNNKEL (reference sequence). This CDR3 comprises 15 residues. This CDR3 is CASSQVSSGRVEQYF. The CDR3 bases are TGTGCCAGCAGCCAGGTGTCTAGCGGGAGAGTCGAGCAGTACTTC.

This chain uses TRBV28 with TRBJ1-2, with D uncertain. This CDR3 region has 12 residues. Trimming pared 3 bases from V and 5 bases from J, leaving 7 bases between. The V gene's germline CDR1 is MDHEN and CDR2 SYDVKM. CDR3 nucleotide sequence: TGTGCCAGCAGTTTCGGGTTTTATGGCTACACCTTC. It yields the protein CASSFGFYGYTF.

The rearrangement uses TRBV19 and TRBJ2-6, with 10 bases identical to TRBD1. The CDR3 is made up of 16 amino acids. Germline CDR1 and CDR2: LNHDA and SQIVND (reference sequence). V was pared by 5 bases and J by 0 bases, with 1 base of the junction left unmatched. CDR3 loop: CASSWDRGSGANVLTF. Here the CDR3 DNA reads TGTGCCAGTAGTTGGGACAGGGGCTCTGGGGCCAACGTCCTGACTTTC.

The chain employs TRBV5-5 and TRBJ2-2, with TRBD1 as a possible D gene (6 bases). Germline lookup yields CDR1 SGHKS and CDR2 YYEKEE (reference sequence). Trimming removed 2 bases at V and 3 bases at J, with 11 bases between. This CDR3 comprises 15 residues. CDR3 sequence: CASSLGQPDTGELFF. The CDR3 DNA follows: TGTGCCAGCAGCTTAGGACAGCCAGACACCGGGGAGCTGTTTTTT.

This rearrangement joins TRBV5-1 to TRBJ2-2, with D perhaps matching TRBD1 (6 bases). V was clipped by 4 bases and J by 4 bases, with 11 bases between them. From germline, CDR1 is SGHRS and CDR2 YFSETQ. This CDR3 is 14 amino acids long. The CDR3 DNA reads as TGCGCCAGCAGCCCAGGGGCGGCCACCGGGGAGCTGTTTTTT. Translating it yields CASSPGAATGELFF.

The V gene is TRBV5-1, the J gene TRBJ2-2, with 8 bases matching TRBD2. Trimming took 1 base from V and 4 from J; bases not matched to a gene: 3. The CDR3 has 15 residues. Germline loops: CDR1 SGHRS, CDR2 YFSETQ. DNA of the CDR3: TGCGCCAGCAGCTTGCGCAGCGGGGGCACCGGGGAGCTGTTTTTT. This codes for CASSLRSGGTGELFF.

The V gene is TRBV7-3, the J gene TRBJ2-6; no definite D call. The length of the CDR3 is 17 residues. Germline V gene data show CDR1 as SGHTA and CDR2 as FQGTGA. Trimming stripped 4 bases from V and 0 bases from J, with 13 bases between. Here the CDR3 reads CASSYSGVNSGANVLTF. The CDR3 DNA reads as TGTGCCAGCAGCTATAGTGGGGTCAACTCTGGGGCCAACGTCCTGACTTTC.